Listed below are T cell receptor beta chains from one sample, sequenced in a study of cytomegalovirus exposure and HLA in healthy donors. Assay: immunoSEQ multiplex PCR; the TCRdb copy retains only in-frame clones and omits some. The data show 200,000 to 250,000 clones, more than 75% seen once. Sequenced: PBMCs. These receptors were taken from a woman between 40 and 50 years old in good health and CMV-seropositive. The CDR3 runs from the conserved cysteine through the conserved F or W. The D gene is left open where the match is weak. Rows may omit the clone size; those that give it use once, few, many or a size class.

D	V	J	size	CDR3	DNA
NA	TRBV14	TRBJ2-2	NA	CASSQPLSHLNTGELFF	TGTGCCAGCAGCCAACCCCTGAGCCACCTAAACACCGGGGAGCTGTTTTTT
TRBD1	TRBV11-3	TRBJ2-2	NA	CASSLGTGPNTGELFF	TGTGCCAGCAGCTTAGGGACAGGGCCGAACACCGGGGAGCTGTTTTTT
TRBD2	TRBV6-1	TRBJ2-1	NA	CASRSGGGYNEQFF	TGTGCCAGCAGGAGCGGGGGGGGATACAATGAGCAGTTCTTC
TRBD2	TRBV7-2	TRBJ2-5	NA	CASSSRTSGDQETQYF	TGTGCCAGCAGCTCACGGACTAGCGGGGATCAAGAGACCCAGTACTTC
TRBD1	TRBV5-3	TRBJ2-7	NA	CALLPRQGAYEQYF	TGTGCCCTCCTTCCGAGACAGGGGGCCTACGAGCAGTACTTC
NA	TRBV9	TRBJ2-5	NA	CASSFRGNQETQYF	TGTGCCAGCAGCTTCCGCGGGAACCAAGAGACCCAGTACTTC
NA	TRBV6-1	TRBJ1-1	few	CASSERWVRVEPEAFF	TGTGCCAGCAGTGAAAGGTGGGTGAGGGTTGAACCTGAAGCTTTCTTT
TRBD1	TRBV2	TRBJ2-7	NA	CASGFGQGGSYEQYF	TGTGCCAGCGGTTTCGGACAGGGCGGATCCTACGAGCAGTACTTC
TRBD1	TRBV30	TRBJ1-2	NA	CAWSRGQGGYGYTF	TGTGCCTGGAGTAGGGGACAGGGCGGCTATGGCTACACCTTC
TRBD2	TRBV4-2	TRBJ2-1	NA	CASSLNPGGGANEQFF	TGTGCCAGCAGCCTCAACCCTGGCGGGGGGGCCAATGAGCAGTTCTTC
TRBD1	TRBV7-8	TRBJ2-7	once	CASSLAGTGDYEQYF	TGTGCCAGCAGCTTAGCCGGGACAGGGGACTACGAGCAGTACTTC
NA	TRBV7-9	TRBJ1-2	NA	CSSSINNYGYTF	TGTTCCAGCAGCATAAATAACTATGGCTACACCTTC
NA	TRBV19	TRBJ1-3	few	CASSTTVSGNTIYF	TGTGCCAGTAGTACGACAGTGTCGGGAAACACCATATATTTT
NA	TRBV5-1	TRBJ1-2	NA	CASRETQGNYGYTF	TGCGCCAGTAGGGAGACACAGGGAAACTATGGCTACACCTTC
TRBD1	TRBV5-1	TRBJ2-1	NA	CASRIRDSPNEQFF	TGCGCCAGCAGGATCCGGGACAGTCCCAATGAGCAGTTCTTC
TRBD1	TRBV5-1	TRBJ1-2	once	CASSLGQGDGYTF	TGCGCCAGCAGCTTGGGACAGGGTGATGGCTACACCTTC